Presented here are 25 T cell receptor beta chains from one specimen sequenced in a study of human T cells and chemical hapten exposure. Specified time point: pre-sensitization, week 0. The treatment was: therapeutic diphenylcyclopropenone sensitization with weekly scalp DPC. TCRdb passed the RACE reads through MiXCR, listing each CDR3 protein once. The sample lists approximately 100,000 distinct CDR3 sequences; around 9.5% were seen once. Sequences were derived from whole blood, sampled in connection with sensitization to the hapten diphenylcyclopropenone (DPC). The receptors were sampled from a woman aged 35 to 49 with alopecia areata. Some clones in this sample may be carry-over from other donors' samples.

The V call is TRBV12-3 or TRBV12-4, the J call TRBJ2-3; D is possibly TRBD2 (6 bases). The CDR3 length is 15 residues. V lost 3 bases to trimming and J lost 4 bases, with 14 bases between them. CDR3 sequence (DNA): TGTGCCAGCAGTTTCACCAGCGGGTTTTCAGATACGCAGTATTTT. Translation: CASSFTSGFSDTQYF.

This clonotype was seen repeatedly, ten times or more. The chain uses TRBV7-2 and TRBJ2-3, with D tentatively TRBD1 (6 bases). The CDR3 runs to 16 residues. Germline V lookup: CDR1 SGHTA, CDR2 FQGNSA. V lost 1 base and J 1 base, leaving 12 bases between the germline ends. CDR3 loop: CASSLDTGSGTDTQYF. The DNA of the CDR3 is TGTGCCAGCAGCTTAGATACAGGGTCGGGCACAGATACGCAGTATTTT.

The chain carries TRBV5-4 and TRBJ2-3, with D possibly TRBD2 on 7 matching bases. The germline V gene has CDR1 SGHNT and CDR2 YYREEE (reference sequence). V was cut by 1 base and J by 4 bases, with 13 bases left in between. The CDR3 has 15 residues. CDR3 nucleotide sequence: TGTGCCAGCAGCTTGTGGGGGGGCCTCGCAGATACGCAGTATTTT. Protein sequence: CASSLWGGLADTQYF. Using reference TRBV5-4 and TRBJ2-3 for the parts outside the CDR3, the full variable domain is ETGVTQSPTHLIKTRGQQVTLRCSSQSGHNTVSWYQQALGQGPQFIFQYYREEENGRGNFPPRFSGLQFPNYSSELNVNALELDDSALYLCASSLWGGLADTQYFGPGTRLTVL.

Many counts were recorded for this clonotype. J is TRBJ2-3 and V is TRBV7-2; TRBD2 agrees at 7 bases. Germline V CDR1 and CDR2: SGHTA, FQGNSA. The CDR3 is 17 amino acids. V trimming: 6 bases; J trimming: 2 bases; junction bases outside the gene matches: 14. The CDR3 sequence: CASRPAWEGPITDTQYF. For the CDR3, the DNA is TGTGCCAGCAGACCAGCGTGGGAGGGGCCGATCACAGATACGCAGTATTTT.

Judged by abundance, this clonotype is medium-sized (0.01 to 0.1%). The rearrangement uses TRBV4-1 and TRBJ1-2, with a weak D call TRBD1 (5 bases). The CDR3 totals 17 residues. The ends were cut back, 0 bases at V and 4 bases at J, with 18 bases in the middle. From germline, CDR1 is MGHRA and CDR2 YSYEKL. CDR3 in DNA: TGCGCCAGCAGCCAAGATGCCCCCCGGACAAGTCTCTATGGCTACACCTTC. Translation: CASSQDAPRTSLYGYTF.

This clonotype came up many times. The chain carries TRBV7-6 and TRBJ2-1, with TRBD2 as a possible D gene (6 bases). CDR1 and CDR2 (germline): SGHVS, FNYEAQ. With 1 base removed from V and 1 base from J, the gap between germline ends came to 11 bases. This CDR3 comprises 16 residues. This chain's CDR3 is CASSLGSAGSYNEQFF. The DNA of the CDR3 is TGTGCCAGCAGCTTAGGGTCGGCGGGATCCTACAATGAGCAGTTCTTC.

A few counts support this clonotype. The chain joins TRBV11-2 to TRBJ2-7; tentative D call: TRBD1 (6 bases). Germline V lookup: CDR1 SGHAT, CDR2 FQNNGV. This CDR3 is built from 14 residues. Trimming stripped 1 base from V and 3 bases from J, with 10 bases between. DNA for the CDR3: TGTGCCAGCAGCTTAGGGGACATGTTCTACGAGCAGTACTTC. This codes for CASSLGDMFYEQYF.

This clonotype was seen only a few times. The V and J genes are TRBV20-1 and TRBJ2-5, with D hard to call. This CDR3 region has 12 residues. V lost 6 bases to trimming and J lost 9 bases, with 17 bases between them. CDR1 and CDR2 from the germline V gene are DFQATT and SNEGSKA (reference sequence). The CDR3 sequence: CSARLISPPQYF. The CDR3 DNA sequence: TGCAGTGCCCGACTGATTAGCCCTCCCCAGTACTTC.

On this clonotype: This may come from a read error, since a much larger clone is one base off. This chain joins TRBV7-9 and TRBJ1-1; D uncertain. There are 14 residues in the CDR3. The germline V gene has CDR1 SEHNR and CDR2 FQNEAQ (reference sequence). With 7 bases removed from V and 0 bases from J, the gap between germline ends came to 12 bases. CDR3 in amino acids: CASTPNPVNTEAFF. The CDR3 nucleotides are TGTGCCAGCACCCCCAACCCCGTGAACACTGAAGCTTTCTTT.

This clonotype has ten or more counts. The chain carries TRBV7-6 and TRBJ1-3, with D maybe TRBD1 (5 bases). CDR1 and CDR2 (germline): SGHVS, FNYEAQ. There are 16 residues in the CDR3. V was pared by 2 bases and J by 0 bases, with 11 bases between. CDR3 protein: CASSLSQGSSGNTIYF. The CDR3 region has the DNA TGTGCCAGCAGCTTATCCCAGGGAAGCTCTGGAAACACCATATATTTT. Drawing the rest from reference TRBV7-6 and TRBJ1-3, the complete variable domain is GAGVSQSPRYKVTKRGQDVALRCDPISGHVSLYWYRQALGQGPEFLTYFNYEAQQDKSGLPNDRFSAERPEGSISTLTIQRTEQRDSAMYRCASSLSQGSSGNTIYFGEGSWLTVV.

This clonotype has a count of ten or more. The V and J genes are TRBV11-2 and TRBJ2-7, with D perhaps TRBD1 or TRBD2 (5 bases each). The CDR3 spans 13 residues. The V gene's germline CDR1 is SGHAT and CDR2 FQNNGV. Trimming stripped 3 bases from V and 5 bases from J, with 11 bases between. The CDR3 coding sequence is TGTGCCAGCAGCTTTGGGGGTACCGACGAGCAGTACTTC. Encoded protein: CASSFGGTDEQYF.

There are many counts of this clonotype. The chain couples TRBV2 to TRBJ2-3; 7 bases agree with TRBD2. From germline, CDR1 is SNHLY and CDR2 FYNNEI. The CDR3 loop spans 17 amino acids. V gave up 0 bases and J gave up 2 bases; unmatched junction bases: 8. The CDR3 here is CASSEALAGLYTDTQYF. DNA of the CDR3: TGTGCCAGCAGTGAAGCATTAGCGGGTCTATACACAGATACGCAGTATTTT.

This chain connects TRBV19 to TRBJ2-1; perhaps TRBD1 as D (6 bases). Germline CDR1 LNHDA, CDR2 SQIVND (reference sequence). CDR3 length equals 15 residues. Between the trimmed V and J ends, which lost 6 bases and 1 base, there was a span of 13 bases. CDR3 protein: CASSPGQSSYNEQFF. The CDR3 DNA reads TGTGCCAGTAGCCCCGGACAGAGTTCCTACAATGAGCAGTTCTTC.

This clonotype was observed at least ten times. V and J are TRBV29-1 and TRBJ1-1; TRBD1 matches 8 bases. The CDR3 sequence is 12 residues long. Germline assignment: CDR1 SQVTM and CDR2 ANQGSEA. J was trimmed by 11 bases and V by 6 bases; bases with no gene match: 11. CDR3 sequence (DNA): TGCAGCGTAAAAAGGACAGGGAGAAACGCTTTCTTT. Protein: CSVKRTGRNAFF.

This clonotype was seen ten or more times. V and J are TRBV12-3 or TRBV12-4 and TRBJ1-1; weak D call: TRBD1 (5 bases). V was clipped by 5 bases and J by 5 bases, with 27 bases between them. The CDR3 loop spans 18 amino acids. The CDR3 sequence: CASSPPPSGGMSGTEAFF. As DNA, the CDR3 is TGTGCCAGCAGTCCTCCCCCTTCCGGGGGTATGAGTGGGACTGAAGCTTTCTTT.

This clonotype was counted at least ten times. This rearrangement joins TRBV7-3 to TRBJ2-5, with D possibly matching TRBD1 (7 bases). Trimming left V 6 bases short and J 1 base short, with 15 bases between. This CDR3 contains 15 residues. From germline, CDR1 is SGHTA and CDR2 FQGTGA. The CDR3 DNA follows: TGTGCCAGCAGTCAACGGGGGACAGCCCAAGAGACCCAGTACTTC. Protein: CASSQRGTAQETQYF. Complete variable domain (other parts from reference TRBV7-3 and TRBJ2-5): GAGVSQTPSNKVTEKGKYVELRCDPISGHTALYWYRQSLGQGPEFLIYFQGTGAADDSGLPNDRFFAVRPEGSVSTLKIQRTERGDSAVYLCASSQRGTAQETQYFGPGTRLLVL.

This clonotype was counted at least ten times. This chain uses TRBV6-5 with TRBJ2-5; TRBD2 is a possible D gene (6 bases). Germline CDR1 is MNHEY and CDR2 is SVGAGI. Trimming cost V 8 bases and J 5 bases, with 9 bases left between them. CDR3 length equals 11 residues. CDR3 nucleotides: TGTGCCAGCGGCGCGGGGGAGACCCAGTACTTC. It translates to CASGAGETQYF.

In its sample, this clonotype was seen many times. The CDR3 region has the DNA TGTGCCAGCAGCCAAGTCCAGACGGGGGGCTGGGATACGCAGTATTTT. Translated, it gives CASSQVQTGGWDTQYF. This rearrangement joins TRBV4-2 to TRBJ2-3; D may be TRBD2 (7 bases). The CDR3 consists of 16 residues. Germline V CDR1 and CDR2: LGHNA, YNFKEQ. The V end was cut by 1 base, the J end by 6 bases, with 17 bases between.

This clonotype has a handful of counts. The V gene is TRBV7-2, the J gene TRBJ2-5, with TRBD1 as a possible D gene (6 bases). V lost 10 bases and J 2 bases, leaving 17 bases between the germline ends. CDR3 length: 14 amino acids. Germline V gene sequence: CDR1 SGHTA, CDR2 FQGNSA. The CDR3 here is CATLQGPWQETQYF. The CDR3 nucleotides read TGTGCCACCTTACAGGGCCCCTGGCAAGAGACCCAGTACTTC.

This clonotype appeared many times. The J gene is TRBJ1-5, the V gene TRBV7-9; D gene unclear. The CDR3 has 15 residues. V gave up 1 base and J gave up 0 bases, with 7 bases separating them. CDR1 and CDR2 (germline): SEHNR, FQNEAQ (reference sequence). The CDR3 DNA reads as TGTGCCAGCAGCTTAGACGGGATTAGCAATCAGCCCCAGCATTTT. It encodes CASSLDGISNQPQHF.

This clonotype was counted many times. The chain recombines TRBV7-2 with TRBJ1-3; a possible D gene is TRBD1 (5 bases). The V gene's germline CDR1 is SGHTA and CDR2 FQGNSA. V dropped 5 bases and J dropped 0 bases, with 8 bases sitting between them. The CDR3 has 14 amino acids. DNA of the CDR3: TGTGCCAGCAGCCGACAGAGCTCTGGAAACACCATATATTTT. Residues: CASSRQSSGNTIYF.

This clonotype has just a few counts. V gene TRBV12-3 or TRBV12-4 combines with J gene TRBJ2-3; 10 bases match TRBD2. The junction had 8 bases not matched to a gene; V was cut back by 1 base and J by 1 base. The CDR3 runs to 18 residues. This CDR3 reads CASSLGASAGGRTDTQYF. As DNA, the CDR3 is TGTGCCAGCAGTTTAGGGGCCTCAGCGGGGGGGCGCACAGATACGCAGTATTTT.

This clonotype was detected many times. This rearrangement joins TRBV20-1 to TRBJ1-3; no clear D gene. Trimming took 0 bases from V and 6 from J, leaving 15 bases between them. The germline V gene encodes CDR1 DFQATT and CDR2 SNEGSKA (reference sequence). CDR3 length: 15 residues. The CDR3 nucleotides read TGCAGTGCTAGAGATTTAATAGGGCTGGAAAACACCATATATTTT. Amino acid sequence: CSARDLIGLENTIYF.

This clonotype was detected many times. Here the CDR3 reads CASSHTSAYEQYF. DNA for the CDR3: TGTGCCAGCAGCCACACTTCCGCCTACGAGCAGTACTTC. The chain joins TRBV11-2 to TRBJ2-7; D gene unclear. Trimming shortened V by 5 bases and J by 2 bases, and 10 bases separated the two germline ends. The CDR3 length is 13 residues. In germline, CDR1 is SGHAT, CDR2 FQNNGV.

This clonotype was seen many times. The rearrangement links TRBV4-3 to TRBJ1-6; the match to TRBD1 covers 12 bases. From germline, CDR1 is LGHNA and CDR2 YSLEER. V shed 3 bases, J shed 9 bases, and the junction held 15 bases outside the gene matches. The CDR3 consists of 19 residues. The CDR3 reads CASSHESRDRGRWGSPLHF. CDR3 coding DNA: TGCGCCAGCAGCCACGAGTCCCGGGACAGGGGGCGGTGGGGTTCACCCCTCCACTTT.